Listed here are 8 T cell receptor beta chains from one sample, sequenced in a study of tumor-infiltrating lymphocytes in oesophageal squamous cell carcinoma. Each CDR3 protein gets one entry after TCRdb re-called the PCR reads with MiXCR. Of approximately 17,000 distinct CDR3 sequences in the sample, 44% were seen once. The sample was blood. All receptors derive from a female donor with esophageal squamous cell carcinoma.

The gene calls are TRBV6-9 and TRBJ2-7, with TRBD1 identical over 7 bases. The J call is in doubt because the DNA end fits TRBJ1-2 better. The length of the CDR3 is 13 residues. Germline CDR1 MNHGY, CDR2 SVAAGI. The CDR3 reads CASSYRQGEGYTF. The CDR3 DNA reads as TGTGCCAGCAGTTATAGACAGGGCGAAGGCTACACCTTC.

Judged by abundance, this clonotype is medium-sized. The chain links TRBV12-3 or TRBV12-4 to TRBJ1-1; unclear D gene. The CDR3 totals 14 residues. V lost 2 bases, J lost 0 bases, and 7 bases lay in between. DNA for the CDR3: TGTGCCAGCAGTTTAAAGTCCATGAACACTGAAGCTTTCTTT. This codes for CASSLKSMNTEAFF.

Concerning this clonotype: A much larger clonotype is one base distant, so this may be a read error. The V call is TRBV23-1, the J call TRBJ2-7; 10 nucleotides line up with TRBD1. TRBV23-1 is an ORF; its function is uncertain. The V gene end was trimmed by 6 bases and the J gene end by 7 bases; junction bases not matched to a gene: 12. The CDR3 is made up of 15 amino acids. CDR3 protein: CASRRQGAGSCEQYF. The CDR3 DNA follows: TGCGCCAGCAGAAGACAGGGGGCTGGTTCTTGTGAGCAGTACTTC.

The table lists this clonotype with many counts. V gene TRBV4-2 combines with J gene TRBJ1-1; D ambiguous. V was shortened by 2 bases and J by 8 bases, with 12 bases between the two germline ends. Germline CDR1 reads LGHNA; CDR2 reads YNFKEQ. The CDR3 totals 13 residues. The CDR3 DNA reads TGTGCCAGCAGCCAAACCCCGGGTAGGGAAGCTTTCTTT. This encodes CASSQTPGREAFF.

This clonotype was seen more than once but under ten times. This CDR3 fails to terminate in the conserved phenylalanine or tryptophan, so it likely reflects a read error. The limits of the CDR3 on the DNA are not certain, so only TCRdb's listed CDR3 is given. CDR3 sequence reads: CASSRVAG. The J gene is TRBJ2-1, the V gene TRBV7-2; the table's TRBD2 call for D was not verified on the DNA. The CDR3 has 8 amino acids, counting both end residues. Germline V gene data show CDR1 as SGHTA and CDR2 as FQGNSA.

V gene TRBV11-2 combines with J gene TRBJ2-5; 7 nucleotides agree with TRBD1. With V trimmed by 2 bases and J by 0 bases, 3 bases remained unmatched. The CDR3 totals 15 residues. CDR1 and CDR2 from the germline V gene are SGHAT and FQNNGV. CDR3 coding DNA: TGTGCCAGCAGCTTACAGGGGACAGACCAAGAGACCCAGTACTTC. This gives the protein CASSLQGTDQETQYF.

This clonotype is judged medium-sized. The V and J genes are TRBV7-8 and TRBJ2-2; tentatively, D is TRBD2 (6 bases). CDR3 length: 15 amino acids. V gave up 5 bases and J gave up 4 bases, with 14 bases separating them. Germline V lookup: CDR1 SGHVS, CDR2 FQNEAQ. The CDR3 reads CASSPLTSFTGELFF. Written as DNA, the CDR3 is TGTGCCAGCAGCCCCTTGACTAGTTTCACCGGGGAGCTGTTTTTT.

A remark on this clonotype: The CDR3 does not close with the conserved phenylalanine or tryptophan, likely indicating a read error. It is unclear where the CDR3 begins or ends on the DNA, so no DNA is shown, and the CDR3 is as TCRdb lists it. The chain combines TRBV7-9 with TRBJ2-6; the table's D call, TRBD1, has no DNA check behind it. The CDR3 has 17 amino acids, counting both end residues. From germline, CDR1 is SEHNR and CDR2 FQNEAQ (reference sequence). CDR3 sequence reads: CASSSSTGGNYGYTFGA.